This TCR beta chain was sequenced for a study of shared clonotypes between healthy human individuals. Notes on the study in general: Donor clonotype sharing was expected to depend on sequencing depth. Several donors shared approximately 5% of their naive CD4 clonotypes.

Of note for this clone: Its matching antigen is unknown. The sample holds other DNA sequences that translate to the same CDR3.

Clones were sequenced by immunoSEQ multiplex PCR, and TCRdb holds only the in-frame ones, with some missing. The repertoire holds millions of clones, approximately 94% seen once, with about 0.13% in the top ten. It was into CD45RA+ naive and CD45RA-negative memory subsets that the CD4+ cells were split. Germline CDR1 reads LNHDA; CDR2 reads SQIVND (reference sequence). With 4 bases clipped from V and 1 base from J, the junction kept 2 bases outside the gene matches. The CDR3 is 15 amino acids. Sequencing was done on a sample of naive CD4+ T cells sorted from blood. Subset given: CD45RA+ positively selected. The source of this sequence is a man between 18 and 29 years old in good health. V usage is TRBV19 and J usage is TRBJ2-5; 11 bases are a match to TRBD2. CDR3 amino acids: CASSTLAGGQETQYF. The CDR3, as DNA: TGTGCCAGTAGTACTCTAGCGGGAGGCCAAGAGACCCAGTACTTC. Full variable domain (remainder filled in from reference TRBV19 and TRBJ2-5): DGGITQSPKYLFRKEGQNVTLSCEQNLNHDAMYWYRQDPGQGLRLIYYSQIVNDFQKGDIAEGYSVSREKKESFPLTVTSAQKNPTAFYLCASSTLAGGQETQYFGPGTRLLVL.